A single sample gave rise to the 26 T cell receptor beta chains below, sequenced in a study of shared clonotypes between healthy human individuals. Profiled with immunoSEQ multiplex PCR; TCRdb holds only in-frame clones, not every one. The table includes hundreds of thousands of clones, 60% to 75% detected once. Sequencing was performed on memory CD4+ T cells sorted from blood. The subset denotes: CD45RA-negative fraction. These receptors came from a woman in her twenties or thirties in good health.

CDR3 in amino acids: CASSMLRGSGNTIYF. In DNA form, the CDR3 reads TGTGCCAGTAGCATGCTCAGGGGCTCTGGAAACACCATATATTTT. The chain recombines TRBV19 with TRBJ1-3; D may be TRBD1 (6 bases). V gave up 6 bases and J gave up 0 bases, with 12 bases separating them. Germline assignment: CDR1 LNHDA and CDR2 SQIVND (reference sequence). The CDR3 length is 15 residues.

The chain links TRBV7-2 to TRBJ1-5; unclear D gene. This CDR3 spans 13 amino acids. Between the trimmed V and J ends, which lost 5 bases and 3 bases, there was a span of 8 bases. From germline, CDR1 is SGHTA and CDR2 FQGNSA. DNA for the CDR3: TGTGCCAGCAGCGTACACGCCAATCAGCCCCAGCATTTT. Translation: CASSVHANQPQHF.

The chain recombines TRBV15 with TRBJ2-3; no firm D call. The V and J ends lost 1 base and 7 bases respectively, with 15 bases between them. Germline V gene sequence: CDR1 LNHNV, CDR2 YYDKDF (reference sequence). The CDR3 sequence is 15 residues long. For the CDR3, the DNA is TGTGCCACCAGCAGAGGAACCCCAATCACGCATACGCAGTATTTT. Encoded protein: CATSRGTPITHTQYF.

This clone was detected only a few times. The V call is TRBV21-1, the J call TRBJ1-2. TRBV21-1 is a documented pseudogene. CDR3 length: 14 residues. In nucleotides, the CDR3 is TGTGCCAGCAGCAAACTTGAGGGCAGCTATGGCTACACCTTC. It yields the protein CASSKLEGSYGYTF.

This clone appeared a few times. Other DNA sequences within the sample encode an identical CDR3. The rearrangement links TRBV28 to TRBJ2-7; a weak D match, TRBD2 (6 bases). Germline CDR1 is MDHEN and CDR2 is SYDVKM. This CDR3 has 13 residues. Trimming removed 4 bases at V and 6 bases at J, with 13 bases between. The CDR3, as DNA: TGTGCCAGCAGTTACGGGGGTACGGGCGAGCAGTACTTC. This encodes CASSYGGTGEQYF.

The chain employs TRBV19 and TRBJ2-1; TRBD2 matches 9 bases. Per germline, CDR1 LNHDA and CDR2 SQIVND (reference sequence). V gave up 10 bases and J gave up 0 bases; unmatched junction bases: 13. The CDR3 runs to 17 residues. The CDR3 region is CATRDRAGGLSYNEQFF. DNA for the CDR3: TGTGCCACCAGGGACAGAGCGGGGGGACTCTCCTACAATGAGCAGTTCTTC. The whole variable domain, remainder taken from reference TRBV19 and TRBJ2-1, is DGGITQSPKYLFRKEGQNVTLSCEQNLNHDAMYWYRQDPGQGLRLIYYSQIVNDFQKGDIAEGYSVSREKKESFPLTVTSAQKNPTAFYLCATRDRAGGLSYNEQFFGPGTRLTVL.

The chain joins TRBV27 to TRBJ1-6; 8 bases are a match to TRBD1. The J segment lost 10 bases and the V segment lost 3 bases, leaving 8 bases of the junction unmatched. CDR1 is MNHEY and CDR2 is SMNVEV in the germline V gene (reference sequence). The length of the CDR3 is 15 residues. The CDR3 nucleotides read TGTGCCAGCAGTTTCGGGACAGGCCTTTTATCACCCCTCCACTTT. It yields the protein CASSFGTGLLSPLHF.

Notes on this clone: Likely a read error: the CDR3 ends without its conserved phenylalanine or tryptophan. Because the CDR3's place on the DNA is in doubt, the DNA is left out and the CDR3 is given as listed by TCRdb. V is TRBV27 and J is TRBJ2-7. The CDR3 is 8 residues long, counting both termini. Germline V gene data show CDR1 as MNHEY and CDR2 as SMNVEV (reference sequence). The CDR3 here is CAGAFPGR.

This clone was counted only a few times. This chain connects TRBV19 to TRBJ2-7; 10 positions agree with TRBD1. V lost 5 bases to trimming and J lost 5 bases; unmatched junction nucleotides: 6. Germline CDR1 LNHDA, CDR2 SQIVND (reference sequence). The CDR3 contains 14 residues. The CDR3 spells CASSLAGTGDEQYF. CDR3 DNA: TGTGCCAGTAGTCTAGCAGGGACAGGGGACGAGCAGTACTTC.

This clone was detected a few times. J is TRBJ2-6 and V is TRBV28; D call uncertain. Trimming left V 7 bases short and J 0 bases short, with 16 bases between. Germline V lookup: CDR1 MDHEN, CDR2 SYDVKM. The CDR3 loop spans 17 amino acids. The CDR3, as DNA: TGTGCCAGCAACTACCTTCGAGGCGACTCTGGGGCCAACGTCCTGACTTTC. This encodes CASNYLRGDSGANVLTF.

This sequence joins TRBV29-1 and TRBJ2-6, with 10 nucleotides matching TRBD1. CDR3 length: 16 residues. Trimming cost V 7 bases and J 3 bases; bases outside gene matches: 9. Germline V gene lookup returns CDR1 SQVTM and CDR2 ANQGSEA. The CDR3 DNA reads as TGCAGCGCCCAAAGACAGGGGGCAGGTGGGGCCAACGTCCTGACTTTC. Translation: CSAQRQGAGGANVLTF.

The chain carries TRBV11-2 and TRBJ2-2, with 8 bases matching TRBD2. Germline CDR1 is SGHAT and CDR2 is FQNNGV. With V trimmed by 2 bases and J by 5 bases, 1 base remained unmatched. The CDR3 runs 14 residues. The CDR3 reads CASSLPGGTGELFF. CDR3 sequence (DNA): TGTGCCAGCAGCTTACCGGGAGGGACCGGGGAGCTGTTTTTT.

The chain employs TRBV5-1 and TRBJ2-3, with 7 bases that match TRBD2. J was trimmed by 5 bases and V by 4 bases; bases with no gene match: 13. Germline V gene lookup returns CDR1 SGHRS and CDR2 YFSETQ. The CDR3 length is 16 residues. The CDR3 DNA sequence: TGCGCCAGCAGCGGAGTTGGGGGAGGGCCAGGAGATACGCAGTATTTT. This sequence encodes CASSGVGGGPGDTQYF.

The V gene is TRBV6-6, the J gene TRBJ2-7; 7 bases are a match to TRBD2. J gave up 6 bases and V 4 bases, and 9 bases lay outside the gene matches. CDR1 is MNHNY, CDR2 SVGAGI, per germline (reference sequence). The CDR3 totals 14 residues. CDR3 sequence reads: CASSFGGSIGEQYF. CDR3 in DNA: TGTGCCAGCAGTTTTGGCGGGAGTATAGGCGAGCAGTACTTC.

The V call is TRBV11-2, the J call TRBJ1-3, with D uncertain. The CDR3 consists of 12 residues. Between the trimmed V and J ends, which lost 4 bases and 13 bases, there was a span of 14 bases. CDR1 is SGHAT and CDR2 is FQNNGV in the germline V gene. DNA for the CDR3: TGTGCCAGCAGCTATGCCAGAGACGGGATATATTTT. As protein: CASSYARDGIYF.

This sequence joins TRBV7-9 and TRBJ2-5; 10 bases agree with TRBD1. CDR1 is SEHNR, CDR2 FQNEAQ, per germline (reference sequence). V shed 3 bases, J shed 3 bases, and the junction held 1 base outside the gene matches. The CDR3 sequence is 14 residues long. As DNA, the CDR3 is TGTGCCAGCAGCTTGGACAGGGGGGAAGAGACCCAGTACTTC. Its protein product is CASSLDRGEETQYF.

This clone was counted a few times. The chain joins TRBV9 to TRBJ2-6; D remains unclear. The V and J ends lost 3 bases and 0 bases respectively, with 4 bases between them. This CDR3 has 14 residues. Germline lookup yields CDR1 SGDLS and CDR2 YYNGEE. The CDR3 spells CASSAASGANVLTF. The DNA for the CDR3 is TGTGCCAGCAGCGCAGCCTCTGGGGCCAACGTCCTGACTTTC.

The chain uses TRBV28 and TRBJ2-1, with D tentatively TRBD2 (5 bases). CDR3 size: 16 residues. The V end lost 3 bases, the J end lost 0 bases, and 12 bases lay between the germline ends. Germline assignment: CDR1 MDHEN and CDR2 SYDVKM. CDR3 sequence (DNA): TGTGCCAGCAGTTTGGGCGGGCCCAGCTCCTACAATGAGCAGTTCTTC. It encodes CASSLGGPSSYNEQFF.

This clone appeared once. The rearrangement links TRBV10-3 to TRBJ1-1; D may be TRBD1 (6 bases). Per germline, CDR1 ENHRY and CDR2 SYGVKD. V lost 2 bases and J lost 3, with 13 bases in between. This CDR3 spans 15 amino acids. The CDR3 region has the DNA TGTGCCATCAGTGAGACAGGGATGGCGTACACTGAAGCTTTCTTT. Amino acid sequence: CAISETGMAYTEAFF.

V usage is TRBV5-5 and J usage is TRBJ2-7; D remains ambiguous. V was shortened by 0 bases and J by 1 base, with 8 bases between the two germline ends. There are 14 residues in the CDR3. Germline V CDR1 and CDR2: SGHKS, YYEKEE (reference sequence). This CDR3 reads CASSLVRQSYEQYF. CDR3 in DNA: TGTGCCAGCAGCTTGGTCCGGCAGTCCTACGAGCAGTACTTC.

In its sample, this clone was seen many times. The V and J genes are TRBV11-2 and TRBJ2-2; 8 bases align to TRBD2. The CDR3 length is 17 residues. J was trimmed by 1 base and V by 3 bases; bases with no gene match: 7. The germline CDR1 and CDR2 sequences are SGHAT and FQNNGV. The CDR3 sequence: CASSLNSGAWNTGELFF. The CDR3 DNA follows: TGTGCCAGCAGCTTGAATAGCGGGGCCTGGAACACCGGGGAGCTGTTTTTT.

The chain couples TRBV9 to TRBJ1-1, with D hard to call. The CDR3 has 14 residues. Germline V CDR1 and CDR2: SGDLS, YYNGEE. Trimming removed 3 bases from V and 7 bases from J, with 16 bases in between. CDR3 loop: CASSGGRGLNEAFF. CDR3 coding DNA: TGTGCCAGCAGCGGAGGACGCGGACTGAATGAAGCTTTCTTT.

This sequence joins TRBV7-2 and TRBJ1-1; D gene unclear. This CDR3 is 13 amino acids long. CDR1 is SGHTA, CDR2 FQGNSA, per germline. V lost 3 bases and J lost 6, with 11 bases in between. The CDR3 nucleotides read TGTGCCAGCAGCTTTACCCGGGGTCCTGAAGCTTTCTTT. This codes for CASSFTRGPEAFF.

This clone showed up just once. CDR3 DNA: TGTGCCAGTAGTATATACAGGGCCGCCAAAAACATTCAGTACTTC. It yields the protein CASSIYRAAKNIQYF. The chain recombines TRBV19 with TRBJ2-4; possibly TRBD1 for D (6 bases). The CDR3 consists of 15 residues. Trimming took 2 bases from V and 1 from J, leaving 9 bases between them. Germline V gene sequence: CDR1 LNHDA, CDR2 SQIVND (reference sequence).

This clone was seen only once. This sequence joins TRBV6-6 and TRBJ2-7; 11 positions match TRBD1. V shed 0 bases, J shed 5 bases, and the junction held 3 bases outside the gene matches. The CDR3 covers 15 residues. CDR1 and CDR2 from the germline V gene are MNHNY and SVGAGI (reference sequence). CDR3 nucleotide sequence: TGTGCCAGCAGTTACTCGGACAGGGGGCAGAACGAGCAGTACTTC. This sequence encodes CASSYSDRGQNEQYF.

The chain employs TRBV6-6 and TRBJ1-1; 11 bases fit TRBD1. V dropped 6 bases and J dropped 11; count of bases not matched to a gene: 8. Germline loops: CDR1 MNHNY, CDR2 SVGAGI (reference sequence). This CDR3 region has 13 residues. The CDR3 loop reads CASRIGQGAVAFF. The CDR3 bases are TGTGCCAGCAGGATCGGACAGGGGGCTGTTGCTTTCTTT.